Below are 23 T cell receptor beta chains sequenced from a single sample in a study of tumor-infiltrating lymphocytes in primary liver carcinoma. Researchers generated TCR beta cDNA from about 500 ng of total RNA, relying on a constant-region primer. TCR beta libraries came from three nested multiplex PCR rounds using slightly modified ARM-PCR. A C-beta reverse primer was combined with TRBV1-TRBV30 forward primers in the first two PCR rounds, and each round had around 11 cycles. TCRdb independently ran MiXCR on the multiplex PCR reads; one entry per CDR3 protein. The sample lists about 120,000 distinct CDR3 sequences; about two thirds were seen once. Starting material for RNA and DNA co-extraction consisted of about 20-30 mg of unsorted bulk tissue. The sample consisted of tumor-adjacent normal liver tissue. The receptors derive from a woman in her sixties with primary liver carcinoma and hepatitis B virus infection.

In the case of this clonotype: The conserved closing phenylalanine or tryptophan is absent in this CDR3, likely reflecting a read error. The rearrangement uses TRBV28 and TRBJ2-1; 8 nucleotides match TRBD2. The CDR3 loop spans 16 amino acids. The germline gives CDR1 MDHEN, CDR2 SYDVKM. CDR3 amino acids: CASSLTSGSSYNEQFY. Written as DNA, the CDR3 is TGTGCCAGCAGTTTAACGAGCGGGAGCTCCTACAATGAACAGTTCTAC.

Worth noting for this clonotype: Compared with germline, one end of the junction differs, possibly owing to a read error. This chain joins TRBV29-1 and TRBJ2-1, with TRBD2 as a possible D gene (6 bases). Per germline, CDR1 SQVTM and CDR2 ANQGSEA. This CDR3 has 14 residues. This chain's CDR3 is CSVKLALGYNGQFF. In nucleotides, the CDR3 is TGCAGTGTTAAGCTAGCGTTGGGATACAATGGGCAGTTCTTC.

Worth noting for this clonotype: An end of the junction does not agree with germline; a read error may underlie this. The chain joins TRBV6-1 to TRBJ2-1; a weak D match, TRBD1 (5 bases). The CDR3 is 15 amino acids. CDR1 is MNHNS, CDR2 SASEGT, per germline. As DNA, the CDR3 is TGTGCCAGCGGTGACATGGGGCCCGGTGTAGATGAGCAGTTCTTC. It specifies CASGDMGPGVDEQFF.

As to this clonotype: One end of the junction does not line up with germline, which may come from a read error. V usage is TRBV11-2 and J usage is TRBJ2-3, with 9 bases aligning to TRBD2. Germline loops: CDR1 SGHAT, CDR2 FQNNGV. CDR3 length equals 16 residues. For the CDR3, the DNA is TGTGCAAGCAGTCATGGTAGCGGGAGTTTGTCAGATACTCCGTATTTT. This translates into CASSHGSGSLSDTPYF.

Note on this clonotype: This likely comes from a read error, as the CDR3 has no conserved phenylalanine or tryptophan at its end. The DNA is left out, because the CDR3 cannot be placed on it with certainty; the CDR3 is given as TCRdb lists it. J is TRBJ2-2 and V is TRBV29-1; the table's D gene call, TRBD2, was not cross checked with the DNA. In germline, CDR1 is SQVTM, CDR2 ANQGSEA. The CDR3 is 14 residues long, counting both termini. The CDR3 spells CSVGPSSTTGELFS.

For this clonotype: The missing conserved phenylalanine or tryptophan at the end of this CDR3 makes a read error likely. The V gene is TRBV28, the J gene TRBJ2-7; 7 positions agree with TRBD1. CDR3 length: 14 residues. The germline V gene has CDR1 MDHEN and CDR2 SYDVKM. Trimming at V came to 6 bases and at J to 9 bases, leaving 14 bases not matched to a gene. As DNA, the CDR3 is TGTGCCAGCAGCCAAAGACAGGGCAACCACGTGCAGTACTTA. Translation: CASSQRQGNHVQYL.

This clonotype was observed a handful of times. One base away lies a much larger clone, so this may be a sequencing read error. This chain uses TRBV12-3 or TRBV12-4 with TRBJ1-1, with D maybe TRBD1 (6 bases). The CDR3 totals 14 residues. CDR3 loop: CASSFTGMNIEAFF. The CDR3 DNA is TGTGCCAGCAGTTTTACAGGGATGAACATTGAAGCTTTCTTT.

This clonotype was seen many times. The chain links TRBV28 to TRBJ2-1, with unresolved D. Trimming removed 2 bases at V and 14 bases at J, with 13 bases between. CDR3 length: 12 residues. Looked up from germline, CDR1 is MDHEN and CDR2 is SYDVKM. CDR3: CASSLRLGGEFF. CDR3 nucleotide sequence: TGTGCCAGCAGTTTAAGGTTAGGCGGCGAGTTCTTC.

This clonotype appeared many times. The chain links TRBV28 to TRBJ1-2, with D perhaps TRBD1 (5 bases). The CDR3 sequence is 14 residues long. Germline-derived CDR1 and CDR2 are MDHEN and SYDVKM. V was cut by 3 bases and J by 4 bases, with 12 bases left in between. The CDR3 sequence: CASSFPETAYGYTF. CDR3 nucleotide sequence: TGTGCCAGCAGTTTCCCGGAGACAGCCTATGGCTACACCTTC.

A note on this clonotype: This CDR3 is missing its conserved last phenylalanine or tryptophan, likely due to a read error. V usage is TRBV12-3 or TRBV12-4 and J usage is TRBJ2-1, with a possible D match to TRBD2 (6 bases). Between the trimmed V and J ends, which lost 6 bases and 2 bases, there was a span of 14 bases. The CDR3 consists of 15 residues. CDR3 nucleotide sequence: TGTGCCAGCAGGGGGGGATGGGGAGCCTACAATGAGCAGTTCCTC. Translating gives CASRGGWGAYNEQFL.

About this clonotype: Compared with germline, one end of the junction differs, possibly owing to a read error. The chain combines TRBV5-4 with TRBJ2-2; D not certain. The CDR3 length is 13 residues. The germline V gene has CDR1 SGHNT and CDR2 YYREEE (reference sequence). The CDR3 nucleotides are TGTGGCAGCAGCTTCTCTAACACCGGGGAGCTGTTTTTT. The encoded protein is CGSSFSNTGELFF.

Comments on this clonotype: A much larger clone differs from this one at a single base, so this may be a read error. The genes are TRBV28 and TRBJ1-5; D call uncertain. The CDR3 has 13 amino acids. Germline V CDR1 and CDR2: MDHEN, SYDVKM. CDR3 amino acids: CASSFGRNQTQHF. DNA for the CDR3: TGTGCCAGCAGTTTCGGCAGAAATCAGACCCAGCATTTT. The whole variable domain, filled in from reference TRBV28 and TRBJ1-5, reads DVKVTQSSRYLVKRTGEKVFLECVQDMDHENMFWYRQDPGLGLRLIYFSYDVKMKEKGDIPEGYSVSREKKERFSLILESASTNQTSMYLCASSFGRNQTQHFGDGTRLSIL.

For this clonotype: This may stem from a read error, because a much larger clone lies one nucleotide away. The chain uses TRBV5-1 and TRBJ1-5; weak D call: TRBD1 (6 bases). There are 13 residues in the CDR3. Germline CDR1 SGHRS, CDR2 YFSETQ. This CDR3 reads CANSLDRYQPQHF. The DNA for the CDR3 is TGCGCCAACAGCTTGGACAGATATCAGCCCCAGCATTTT.

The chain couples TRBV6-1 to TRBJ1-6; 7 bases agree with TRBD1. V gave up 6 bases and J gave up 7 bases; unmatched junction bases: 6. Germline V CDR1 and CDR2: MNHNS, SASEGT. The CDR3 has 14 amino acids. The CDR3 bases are TGTGCCAGCAGGATCGGGACAGACAATTCACCCCTCCACTTT. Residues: CASRIGTDNSPLHF.

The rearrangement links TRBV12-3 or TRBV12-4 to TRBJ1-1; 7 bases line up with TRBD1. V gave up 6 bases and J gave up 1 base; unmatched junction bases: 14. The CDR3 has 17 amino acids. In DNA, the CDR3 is TGTGCCAGCAGGGATCGGACAGGTACCATTCCGAACACTGAAGCTTTCTTT. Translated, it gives CASRDRTGTIPNTEAFF.

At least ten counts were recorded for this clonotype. CDR3 amino acids: CASSFTDSTPGYTF. The CDR3 nucleotides are TGTGCCAGCAGTTTTACGGACAGTACGCCTGGCTACACCTTC. The gene calls are TRBV12-3 or TRBV12-4 and TRBJ1-2; D perhaps matches TRBD1 (6 bases). The V and J ends lost 3 bases and 7 bases respectively, with 15 bases between them. This CDR3 spans 14 amino acids.

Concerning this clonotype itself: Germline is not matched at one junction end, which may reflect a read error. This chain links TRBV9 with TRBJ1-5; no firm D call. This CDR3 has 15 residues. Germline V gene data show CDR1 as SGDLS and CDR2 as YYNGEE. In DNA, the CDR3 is TGTGTCAGCAGCGTAGACGGGGATAGCAATCAGCCCCAGCATTTT. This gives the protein CVSSVDGDSNQPQHF.

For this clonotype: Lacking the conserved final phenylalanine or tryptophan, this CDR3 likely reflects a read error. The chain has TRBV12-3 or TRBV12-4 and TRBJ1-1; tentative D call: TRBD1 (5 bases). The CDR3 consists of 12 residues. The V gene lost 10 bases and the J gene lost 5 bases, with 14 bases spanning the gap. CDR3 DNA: TGTGCCATCCGGACACCCGATACTGAAGCTTTCTTA. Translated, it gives CAIRTPDTEAFL.

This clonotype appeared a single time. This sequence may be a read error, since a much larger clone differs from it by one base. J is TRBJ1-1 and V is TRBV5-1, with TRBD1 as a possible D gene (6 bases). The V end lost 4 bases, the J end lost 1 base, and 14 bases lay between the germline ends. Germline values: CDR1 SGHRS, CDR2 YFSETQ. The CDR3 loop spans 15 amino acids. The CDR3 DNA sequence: TGCGCCAGCAGCACCGGACAGCCGGAGAACACTGAAGCTTTCTTT. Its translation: CASSTGQPENTEAFF.

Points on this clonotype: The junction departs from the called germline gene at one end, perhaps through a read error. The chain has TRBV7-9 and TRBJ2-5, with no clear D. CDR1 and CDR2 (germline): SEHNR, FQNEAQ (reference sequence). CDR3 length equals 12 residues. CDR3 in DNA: TGTGCCAGCAGCTCCTCGGCGGAGACCCAGTATTTC. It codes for CASSSSAETQYF. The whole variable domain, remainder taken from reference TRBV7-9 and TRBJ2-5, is DTGVSQNPRHKITKRGQNVTFRCDPISEHNRLYWYRQTLGQGPEFLTYFQNEAQLEKSRLLSDRFSAERPKGSFSTLEIQRTEQGDSAMYLCASSSSAETQYFGPGTRLLVL.

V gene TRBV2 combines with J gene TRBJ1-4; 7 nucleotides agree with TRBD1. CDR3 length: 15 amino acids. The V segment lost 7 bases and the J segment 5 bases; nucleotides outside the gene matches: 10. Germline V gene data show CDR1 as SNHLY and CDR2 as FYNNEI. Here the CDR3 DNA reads TGTGCCAGCAACAAAGCCCCGGGACAGAATGAAAAACTGTTTTTT. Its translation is CASNKAPGQNEKLFF.

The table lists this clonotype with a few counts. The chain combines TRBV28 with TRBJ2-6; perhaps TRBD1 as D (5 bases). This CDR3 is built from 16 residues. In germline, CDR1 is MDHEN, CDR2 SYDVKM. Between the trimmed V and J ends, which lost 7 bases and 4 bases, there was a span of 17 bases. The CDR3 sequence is CASTSPGWSGANVLTF. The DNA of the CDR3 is TGTGCCAGCACGTCCCCAGGGTGGTCCGGGGCCAACGTCCTGACTTTC.

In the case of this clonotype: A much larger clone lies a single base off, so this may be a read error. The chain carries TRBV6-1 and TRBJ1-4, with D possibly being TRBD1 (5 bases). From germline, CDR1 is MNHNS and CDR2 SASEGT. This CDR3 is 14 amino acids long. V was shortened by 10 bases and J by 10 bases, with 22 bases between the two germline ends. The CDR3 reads CAILPGLSEGKLFF. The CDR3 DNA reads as TGTGCCATCCTACCGGGACTTTCGGAGGGAAAACTGTTTTTT.